The 24 T cell receptor beta chains below come from one sample, sequenced in a study of blood T cell repertoires in COVID-19. Here immunoSEQ multiplex PCR was the method, and the copy in TCRdb shows in-frame clones only, minus some. The sample holds under 250,000 clones, nearly 90% seen once. Sequenced input: PBMCs or T cells enriched from blood (not recorded which). The receptors were gathered from a man aged 25-45 years who had recovered from COVID-19.

This clone came up once. The chain combines TRBV21-1 with TRBJ2-3; the D call of TRBD2 is as the table states it, not checked on the DNA. TRBV21-1 is a pseudogene locus. CDR3 length: 19 residues. For the CDR3, the DNA is TGTGCCAGCAGCAAAGAGGCGGCGGGGGGCCGAGCGCCCACAGATACGCAGTATTTT. It is translated as CASSKEAAGGRAPTDTQYF.

This chain links TRBV7-4 with TRBJ2-7; D is possibly TRBD2 (5 bases). The CDR3 runs to 16 residues. Trimming took 5 bases from V and 0 from J, leaving 17 bases between them. CDR1 SGHVT and CDR2 SQSDAQ come from the germline V gene. As DNA, the CDR3 is TGTGCCAGCAGCCGTAGCAGCGGAATGAGCTCCTACGAGCAGTACTTC. Protein product: CASSRSSGMSSYEQYF.

The chain links TRBV18 to TRBJ1-2, with D possibly being TRBD1 (5 bases). Trimming took 5 bases from V and 1 from J, leaving 20 bases between them. Germline CDR1 KGHSH, CDR2 LQKENI. This CDR3 has 17 residues. The CDR3 nucleotides are TGTGCCAGCTCATCGGACCTCACAAAGGGGCTTAACTATGGCTACACCTTC. Translation gives CASSSDLTKGLNYGYTF.

The V gene is TRBV5-4, the J gene TRBJ1-1; 11 nucleotides agree with TRBD1. The J segment lost 9 bases and the V segment lost 0 bases, leaving 4 bases of the junction unmatched. The CDR3 consists of 14 residues. CDR1 and CDR2 from the germline V gene are SGHNT and YYREEE (reference sequence). As DNA, the CDR3 is TGTGCCAGCAGCTTGGACGGGACAGGGGGTAAAGCTTTCTTT. This translates into CASSLDGTGGKAFF.

This clone was recorded only once. The chain is built from TRBV5-1 and TRBJ1-4; TRBD1 might be the D (6 bases). The CDR3 contains 14 residues. Trimming cost V 2 bases and J 3 bases, with 8 bases left between them. Germline loops: CDR1 SGHRS, CDR2 YFSETQ. The CDR3 DNA reads TGCGCCAGCAGCTTCGGGACATCTAATGAAAAACTGTTTTTT. It translates to CASSFGTSNEKLFF.

This chain joins TRBV4-2 and TRBJ2-7; 8 bases match TRBD2. V trimming: 5 bases; J trimming: 2 bases; junction bases outside the gene matches: 8. CDR1 and CDR2 (germline): LGHNA, YNFKEQ. The CDR3 covers 15 residues. CDR3 DNA sequence: TGTGCCAGCAGCGCGAGCGGGGGATTGCCCTACGAGCAGTACTTC. Its translation: CASSASGGLPYEQYF.

The chain links TRBV7-8 to TRBJ1-4, with a weak D call TRBD1 (6 bases). The germline V and J ends were trimmed by 1 base and 4 bases, with 10 bases remaining between them. Looked up from germline, CDR1 is SGHVS and CDR2 is FQNEAQ. CDR3 size: 15 residues. CDR3: CASSLVQGSNEKLFF. In DNA, the CDR3 is TGTGCCAGCAGCTTAGTTCAGGGGAGTAATGAAAAACTGTTTTTT.

This sequence joins TRBV28 and TRBJ1-2; D might be TRBD1 (6 bases). CDR1 is MDHEN, CDR2 SYDVKM, per germline. Trimming cost V 3 bases and J 2 bases, with 13 bases left between them. This CDR3 region has 15 residues. In DNA form, the CDR3 reads TGTGCCAGCAGTTTCTGGACAGAAACGAACTATGGCTACACCTTC. Protein sequence: CASSFWTETNYGYTF.

The chain recombines TRBV3-1 (or the pseudogene TRBV3-2) with TRBJ2-7; the D gene is possibly TRBD1 (6 bases). Per germline, CDR1 LGHDT and CDR2 YNNKEL (reference sequence). This CDR3 has 11 residues. V lost 6 bases and J lost 6, with 9 bases in between. CDR3 residues: CASRGQREQYF. CDR3 in DNA: TGTGCCAGCAGAGGACAGCGCGAGCAGTACTTC.

The chain links TRBV30 to TRBJ1-4; TRBD1 is a possible D gene (6 bases). V gave up 1 base and J gave up 2 bases, with 17 bases separating them. The CDR3 sequence is 17 residues long. CDR1 is GTSNPN and CDR2 is SVGIG in the germline V gene (reference sequence). DNA of the CDR3: TGTGCCTGGAGTGGGGGGCGTTTCGGTCTGACTAATGAAAAACTGTTTTTT. This translates into CAWSGGRFGLTNEKLFF.

This clone was counted a few times. This chain joins TRBV7-9 and TRBJ2-2, with D possibly being TRBD2 (5 bases). V lost 3 bases and J 3 bases, leaving 14 bases between the germline ends. Germline V gene lookup returns CDR1 SEHNR and CDR2 FQNEAQ (reference sequence). CDR3 length equals 16 residues. CDR3 sequence: CASSFITGSYTGELFF. DNA of the CDR3: TGTGCCAGCAGCTTCATTACGGGGTCCTACACCGGGGAGCTGTTTTTT.

This clone was observed a few times. Its ends do not fully match the called genes, so a read error is possible. This CDR3 is CASSFGDTHHF. The CDR3 DNA sequence: TGTGCCAGCAGTTTCGGGGACACCCACCACTTC. This chain uses TRBV28 with TRBJ2-7; a weak D match, TRBD1 (6 bases). Germline lookup yields CDR1 MDHEN and CDR2 SYDVKM. This CDR3 has 11 amino acids.

As concerns this clone: The same CDR3 arises from other DNA sequences in this sample as well. The genes are TRBV7-9 and TRBJ1-2; 8 bases fit TRBD1. CDR1 is SEHNR, CDR2 FQNEAQ, per germline (reference sequence). J was trimmed by 7 bases and V by 5 bases; bases with no gene match: 6. The length of the CDR3 is 13 residues. This chain's CDR3 is CASSTTGVGGYTF. The CDR3 bases are TGTGCCAGCAGCACGACAGGGGTGGGTGGCTACACCTTC.

V gene TRBV4-3 combines with J gene TRBJ2-7; TRBD1 aligns across 7 bases. This CDR3 is built from 16 residues. In germline, CDR1 is LGHNA, CDR2 YSLEER. J gave up 2 bases and V 0 bases, and 7 bases lay outside the gene matches. The CDR3 protein is CASSQDLDRRTYEQYF. CDR3 DNA sequence: TGCGCCAGCAGCCAAGACCTGGACAGGCGGACCTACGAGCAGTACTTC.

The V gene is TRBV10-3, the J gene TRBJ2-7; D gene unclear. CDR1 and CDR2 from the germline V gene are ENHRY and SYGVKD. This CDR3 contains 13 residues. V was cut by 3 bases and J by 7 bases, with 13 bases left in between. The CDR3 spells CAISDRSGWEQYF. CDR3 nucleotides: TGTGCCATCAGTGATCGGTCCGGGTGGGAGCAGTACTTC.

The rearrangement links TRBV6-5 to TRBJ2-7; a weak D match, TRBD1 (6 bases). This CDR3 is built from 15 residues. Per germline, CDR1 MNHEY and CDR2 SVGAGI. Trimming cost V 4 bases and J 6 bases, with 19 bases left between them. The CDR3, as DNA: TGTGCCAGCAGTTCGGATTTGGGCAGGGGCTTCGAGCAGTACTTC. It specifies CASSSDLGRGFEQYF.

In this sample, this clone turned up once. The genes are TRBV12-3 or TRBV12-4 and TRBJ1-1; D unresolved. With 3 bases removed from V and 4 bases from J, the gap between germline ends came to 9 bases. The CDR3 has 13 amino acids. CDR3 DNA sequence: TGTGCCAGCAGTTTCGGAGTGGGCACTGAAGCTTTCTTT. This codes for CASSFGVGTEAFF.

The chain links TRBV27 to TRBJ1-5; 7 bases are a match to TRBD1. Unmatched junction bases numbered 6, after V lost 6 bases and J lost 1 base. This CDR3 is 15 amino acids long. CDR1 and CDR2 from the germline V gene are MNHEY and SMNVEV (reference sequence). CDR3 nucleotide sequence: TGTGCCAGCAGGCCTACAGGGGCCAGCAATCAGCCCCAGCATTTT. It translates to CASRPTGASNQPQHF.

In DNA, the CDR3 is TGTGCCAGCAGTTTATTAACAGATAATCAGCCCCAGCATTTT. Residues: CASSLLTDNQPQHF. The chain joins TRBV28 to TRBJ1-5, with no clear D. Germline CDR1 reads MDHEN; CDR2 reads SYDVKM. The ends were cut back, 1 base at V and 4 bases at J, with 8 bases in the middle. The CDR3 sequence is 14 residues long.

V usage is TRBV5-1 and J usage is TRBJ1-1, with TRBD1 identical over 8 bases. The V and J ends lost 4 bases and 0 bases, in that order; junction bases with no gene match: 5. Germline loops: CDR1 SGHRS, CDR2 YFSETQ. The CDR3 sequence is 15 residues long. CDR3 sequence: CASSLQGQVNTEAFF. DNA of the CDR3: TGCGCCAGCAGCCTACAGGGACAGGTGAACACTGAAGCTTTCTTT.

This sequence joins TRBV11-2 and TRBJ2-2; D is uncertain. The CDR3 has 14 amino acids. V was shortened by 1 base and J by 4 bases, with 7 bases between the two germline ends. Germline V gives CDR1 SGHAT, CDR2 FQNNGV. The CDR3 spells CASSLGALTGELFF. CDR3 DNA sequence: TGTGCCAGCAGCTTAGGAGCGCTCACCGGGGAGCTGTTTTTT.

This clone was seen just once. The chain has TRBV7-6 and TRBJ2-3, with 7 bases that match TRBD1. The V gene's germline CDR1 is SGHVS and CDR2 FNYEAQ. The CDR3 loop spans 15 amino acids. V was pared by 6 bases and J by 6 bases, with 12 bases of the junction left unmatched. The DNA for the CDR3 is TGTGCCAGCAGGCGACAGGGTCTGCTTTCGGATACGCAGTATTTT. Encoded protein: CASRRQGLLSDTQYF.

The CDR3 region has the DNA TGTGCCAGCAGCCAAGATGGGACTAGCGGCACAGATACGCAGTATTTT. As protein: CASSQDGTSGTDTQYF. The chain recombines TRBV4-2 with TRBJ2-3, with 10 nucleotides matching TRBD2. CDR3 length: 16 amino acids. V gave up 0 bases and J gave up 1 base; unmatched junction bases: 1. The V gene's germline CDR1 is LGHNA and CDR2 YNFKEQ.

V usage is TRBV7-2 and J usage is TRBJ2-7, with D perhaps TRBD1 (5 bases). Trimming left V 2 bases short and J 3 bases short, with 8 bases between. Germline-derived CDR1 and CDR2 are SGHTA and FQGNSA. The CDR3 runs 13 residues. CDR3 coding DNA: TGTGCCAGCAGCTTACCAGGGTACTACGAGCAGTACTTC. Protein: CASSLPGYYEQYF.